What follows are 31 T cell receptor beta chains derived from one specimen sequenced in a study of T cell repertoires in cytomegalovirus infection. TCRdb used MiXCR to reprocess the reads, holding one entry per CDR3 protein. The repertoire has approximately 250,000 distinct CDR3 sequences, approximately 8.3% of them found once; the top ten carry more than 13%. The sequenced sample was PBMCs. The source of these receptors is a human donor in good health (CMV status not recorded). Some clones in this sample may be carry-over from other donors' samples.

In its sample, this clonotype was seen many times. The V gene is TRBV7-2, the J gene TRBJ1-6; TRBD1 matches 10 bases. This CDR3 contains 15 residues. Germline CDR1 is SGHTA and CDR2 is FQGNSA. V trimming: 1 base; J trimming: 7 bases; junction bases outside the gene matches: 1. In DNA, the CDR3 is TGTGCCAGCAGCTTAGAGGGACAGGGGAATTCACCCCTCCACTTT. Amino acids: CASSLEGQGNSPLHF.

The gene calls are TRBV28 and TRBJ1-5; a weak D match, TRBD1 (5 bases). The V end was cut by 5 bases, the J end by 6 bases, with 20 bases between. This CDR3 is built from 16 residues. The germline gives CDR1 MDHEN, CDR2 SYDVKM. CDR3 in amino acids: CASSPNSQGLGQPQHF. DNA for the CDR3: TGTGCCAGCAGTCCTAATTCCCAGGGACTGGGTCAGCCCCAGCATTTT.

This clonotype was seen at least ten times. V gene TRBV7-2 combines with J gene TRBJ2-7, with TRBD1 as a possible D gene (6 bases). This CDR3 region has 13 residues. Between the trimmed V and J ends, which lost 4 bases and 5 bases, there was a span of 12 bases. The V gene's germline CDR1 is SGHTA and CDR2 FQGNSA. The CDR3, as DNA: TGTGCCAGCAGCTCCCAGGGGATCGACGAGCAGTACTTC. Translated: CASSSQGIDEQYF.

This clonotype was picked up a small number of times. This chain uses TRBV3-1 with TRBJ2-7; D assignment may be TRBD1 or TRBD2 (6 bases each). Germline assignment: CDR1 LGHDT and CDR2 YNNKEL (reference sequence). The CDR3 has 16 amino acids. The germline V and J ends were trimmed by 0 bases and 2 bases, with 14 bases remaining between them. Here the CDR3 DNA reads TGTGCCAGCAGCCAAGATCCACCGGGGGCGGCCTACGAGCAGTACTTC. Translating gives CASSQDPPGAAYEQYF.

This clonotype was recorded at least ten times. This chain connects TRBV7-8 to TRBJ2-5; D unclear. The CDR3 has 15 residues. Germline CDR1 is SGHVS and CDR2 is FQNEAQ. V lost 0 bases and J lost 1, with 9 bases in between. The CDR3 is CASSLAQELQETQYF. Written as DNA, the CDR3 is TGTGCCAGCAGCTTAGCTCAGGAACTCCAAGAGACCCAGTACTTC. Based on the CDR3 plus reference TRBV7-8 and TRBJ2-5, the full variable domain is GAGVSQSPRYKVAKRGQDVALRCDPISGHVSLFWYQQALGQGPEFLTYFQNEAQLDKSGLPSDRFFAERPEGSVSTLKIQRTQQEDSAVYLCASSLAQELQETQYFGPGTRLLVL.

This clonotype appeared many times. This chain connects TRBV5-5 to TRBJ2-1; D uncertain. Germline assignment: CDR1 SGHKS and CDR2 YYEKEE (reference sequence). The V gene lost 1 base and the J gene lost 9 bases, with 8 bases spanning the gap. The CDR3 sequence is 12 residues long. CDR3: CASSLLLSEQFF. The CDR3 DNA sequence: TGTGCCAGCAGCTTGTTATTGAGTGAGCAGTTCTTC.

This clonotype was detected a few times. The CDR3 sequence is CASSLKTSGKQETQYF. CDR3 coding DNA: TGTGCCAGCAGCTTAAAGACTAGCGGGAAACAAGAGACCCAGTACTTC. V and J are TRBV13 and TRBJ2-5; 11 nucleotides match TRBD2. V shed 2 bases and J 2 bases; nucleotides not matched to a gene: 4. The CDR3 runs to 16 residues. From germline, CDR1 is PRHDT and CDR2 FYEKMQ (reference sequence).

Many counts were recorded for this clonotype. The chain is built from TRBV7-8 and TRBJ1-1, with unresolved D. V was cut by 5 bases and J by 8 bases, with 18 bases left in between. The CDR3 sequence is 14 residues long. In germline, CDR1 is SGHVS, CDR2 FQNEAQ. DNA for the CDR3: TGTGCCAGCAGCCCCCGTGAGCTTTCCCCAGAAGCTTTCTTT. Protein: CASSPRELSPEAFF.

This clonotype was seen at least ten times. J is TRBJ2-7 and V is TRBV6-1; D might be TRBD1 or TRBD2, each matching 5 bases. With 6 bases removed from V and 3 bases from J, the gap between germline ends came to 30 bases. Germline V gene sequence: CDR1 MNHNS, CDR2 SASEGT. The CDR3 spans 19 residues. This CDR3 reads CASRGLRPARLGDLYEQYF. CDR3 nucleotides: TGTGCCAGCAGAGGACTGCGACCCGCCCGGTTGGGGGATCTCTACGAGCAGTACTTC.

This clonotype showed up just a few times. The chain joins TRBV3-1 to TRBJ2-7; D gene unclear. Germline assignment: CDR1 LGHDT and CDR2 YNNKEL (reference sequence). V was pared by 3 bases and J by 1 base, with 10 bases between. The CDR3 has 14 amino acids. CDR3 nucleotides: TGTGCCAGCAGCCATTCCTCGAGTTCCTACGAGCAGTACTTC. Translating it yields CASSHSSSSYEQYF.

The table lists this clonotype with many counts. V gene TRBV7-2 combines with J gene TRBJ2-3; 14 bases are shared with TRBD2. CDR3 length: 17 residues. Germline values: CDR1 SGHTA, CDR2 FQGNSA. J lost 0 bases, V lost 5 bases, and 4 bases had no gene match. CDR3 bases: TGTGCCAGCAGCACAGGGACTAGCGGGAGAAGCACAGATACGCAGTATTTT. It is translated as CASSTGTSGRSTDTQYF.

At least ten counts were recorded for this clonotype. This chain links TRBV6-2 or TRBV6-3 with TRBJ1-6, with 8 nucleotides matching TRBD1. The CDR3 length is 16 residues. J gave up 7 bases and V 5 bases, and 10 bases lay outside the gene matches. Looked up from germline, CDR1 is MNHEY and CDR2 is SVGEGT. CDR3 region: CASSGYGQGPNSPLHF. Here the CDR3 DNA reads TGTGCCAGCAGTGGATACGGACAGGGACCAAATTCACCCCTCCACTTT.

This clonotype was seen a handful of times. The chain links TRBV20-1 to TRBJ1-2, with D possibly being TRBD1 (6 bases). Germline lookup yields CDR1 DFQATT and CDR2 SNEGSKA (reference sequence). Trimming cost V 6 bases and J 8 bases, with 22 bases left between them. The CDR3 has 14 residues. The CDR3 DNA is TGCAGTGCCCGTGCTTTAGACAGGTTTGAAGGCTACACCTTC. Translation gives CSARALDRFEGYTF.

V is TRBV6-5 and J is TRBJ2-1, with 14 bases identical to TRBD2. The CDR3 covers 17 residues. With 2 bases clipped from V and 9 bases from J, the junction kept 9 bases outside the gene matches. The germline V gene encodes CDR1 MNHEY and CDR2 SVGAGI. CDR3 sequence reads: CASSYPWTSGRISEQFF. CDR3 in DNA: TGTGCCAGCAGTTACCCATGGACTAGCGGGAGGATAAGTGAGCAGTTCTTC.

J is TRBJ1-1 and V is TRBV6-2 or TRBV6-3; 10 bases are a match to TRBD1. The CDR3 is made up of 15 amino acids. Germline loops: CDR1 MNHEY, CDR2 SVGEGT. Trimming took 6 bases from V and 2 from J; bases not matched to a gene: 6. In DNA, the CDR3 is TGTGCCAGCAGGCTGACAGGGGGCGATAACACTGAAGCTTTCTTT. Amino acids: CASRLTGGDNTEAFF.

This clonotype appeared many times. The V call is TRBV7-2, the J call TRBJ2-5; TRBD2 aligns across 9 bases. Germline V gene sequence: CDR1 SGHTA, CDR2 FQGNSA. The J segment lost 4 bases and the V segment lost 0 bases, leaving 3 bases of the junction unmatched. The CDR3 sequence is 15 residues long. CDR3 residues: CASSLAKAGGETQYF. The CDR3 region has the DNA TGTGCCAGCAGCTTAGCGAAAGCGGGGGGAGAGACCCAGTACTTC.

In its sample, this clonotype was seen a few times. The chain employs TRBV12-3 or TRBV12-4 and TRBJ1-1; weak D call: TRBD1 (6 bases). There are 16 residues in the CDR3. V gave up 6 bases and J gave up 0 bases, with 17 bases separating them. This chain's CDR3 is CASRPRDIGMNTEAFF. The DNA for the CDR3 is TGTGCCAGCAGACCCCGGGACATCGGCATGAACACTGAAGCTTTCTTT.

In this sample, this clonotype turned up many times. The rearrangement joins TRBV7-8 to TRBJ2-7, with 9 nucleotides matching TRBD1. This CDR3 has 15 residues. Trimming took 6 bases from V and 6 from J; bases not matched to a gene: 12. Germline V CDR1 and CDR2: SGHVS, FQNEAQ. The CDR3 sequence is CASRQLGTGLGEQYF. The CDR3 DNA reads TGTGCCAGCAGGCAGTTGGGGACAGGGCTGGGCGAGCAGTACTTC.

In its sample, this clonotype was seen many times. The J gene is TRBJ2-1, the V gene TRBV7-2, with TRBD2 identical over 10 bases. Germline lookup yields CDR1 SGHTA and CDR2 FQGNSA. V lost 5 bases to trimming and J lost 4 bases; unmatched junction nucleotides: 5. The CDR3 spans 15 residues. The CDR3 sequence is CASSETSGSYNEQFF. CDR3 sequence (DNA): TGTGCCAGCAGCGAGACTAGCGGGTCTTACAATGAGCAGTTCTTC.

This clonotype was detected a few times. The chain couples TRBV7-2 to TRBJ2-2, with 11 positions matching TRBD2. The CDR3 runs to 17 residues. The germline V gene has CDR1 SGHTA and CDR2 FQGNSA. The V gene end was trimmed by 5 bases and the J gene end by 1 base; junction bases not matched to a gene: 6. The CDR3 nucleotides read TGTGCCAGCAGCATCCCGGGACTAGCGGTGAACACCGGGGAGCTGTTTTTT. It encodes CASSIPGLAVNTGELFF.

Note on this clonotype: One base away lies a much larger clone, so this may be a sequencing read error. The chain uses TRBV6-2 or TRBV6-3 and TRBJ2-5; TRBD1 matches at 11 bases. The CDR3 is 15 residues long. CDR1 and CDR2 (germline): MNHEY, SVGEGT. The V gene end was trimmed by 8 bases and the J gene end by 4 bases; junction bases not matched to a gene: 9. In DNA, the CDR3 is TGTGCCAGCGTCTACGGACAGGGGGCTATAGAGACCCAGTACTTC. This translates into CASVYGQGAIETQYF.

The chain uses TRBV7-2 and TRBJ2-2; 8 positions match TRBD2. Germline-derived CDR1 and CDR2 are SGHTA and FQGNSA. The CDR3 contains 16 residues. V was pared by 5 bases and J by 7 bases, with 12 bases of the junction left unmatched. CDR3 nucleotide sequence: TGTGCCAGCAGCCCGGGACCGGGACTAGTAGTCGGGGAGCTGTTTTTT. Translating it yields CASSPGPGLVVGELFF.

This clonotype came up many times. V is TRBV19 and J is TRBJ2-1; D possibly corresponds to TRBD2 (7 bases). V was cut by 2 bases and J by 7 bases, with 12 bases left in between. The germline CDR1 and CDR2 sequences are LNHDA and SQIVND (reference sequence). The CDR3 sequence is 14 residues long. CDR3 in amino acids: CASSIRGAGNEQFF. Written as DNA, the CDR3 is TGTGCCAGTAGTATACGGGGGGCGGGAAATGAGCAGTTCTTC.

The chain recombines TRBV5-5 with TRBJ1-2; D is uncertain. CDR1 and CDR2 (germline): SGHKS, YYEKEE (reference sequence). The CDR3 has 13 residues. V dropped 7 bases and J dropped 6 bases, with 16 bases sitting between them. The CDR3 loop reads CASLGLGSDGYTF. The DNA for the CDR3 is TGTGCCAGCCTCGGGCTTGGGTCGGATGGCTACACCTTC.

This clonotype was recorded a few times. The genes are TRBV15 and TRBJ1-5, with D perhaps TRBD1 (5 bases). In germline, CDR1 is LNHNV, CDR2 YYDKDF (reference sequence). The V and J ends lost 5 bases and 2 bases respectively, with 16 bases between them. The CDR3 length is 16 residues. The CDR3 DNA is TGTGCCACCAGCGAAGAGTATACAGGAGGCAATCAGCCCCAGCATTTT. Its protein is CATSEEYTGGNQPQHF.

This clonotype was observed a few times. The genes are TRBV19 and TRBJ2-5; D may be TRBD1 (6 bases). V lost 5 bases and J 5 bases, leaving 15 bases between the germline ends. CDR1 and CDR2 from the germline V gene are LNHDA and SQIVND (reference sequence). The CDR3 contains 14 residues. Written as DNA, the CDR3 is TGTGCCAGTAGTCACAGGGCGAACCGGGAGACCCAGTACTTC. It encodes CASSHRANRETQYF.

This clonotype was recorded many times. This sequence joins TRBV7-2 and TRBJ1-2; D gene uncertain. The ends were cut back, 6 bases at V and 5 bases at J, with 13 bases in the middle. CDR3 length equals 13 residues. In germline, CDR1 is SGHTA, CDR2 FQGNSA. CDR3 bases: TGTGCCAGCAGTTTGGGCGGTCAATATGGCTACACCTTC. It specifies CASSLGGQYGYTF.

This clonotype has a handful of counts. The chain carries TRBV7-2 and TRBJ2-5; 9 bases are shared with TRBD1. CDR3 length equals 14 residues. Germline V gives CDR1 SGHTA, CDR2 FQGNSA. The junction had 4 bases not matched to a gene; V was cut back by 5 bases and J by 3 bases. The CDR3 sequence: CASSRGDREETQYF. As DNA, the CDR3 is TGTGCCAGCAGCCGGGGGGACAGGGAAGAGACCCAGTACTTC.

This clonotype showed up just a few times. This chain links TRBV19 with TRBJ1-2, with 7 bases identical to TRBD1. V shed 6 bases, J shed 0 bases, and the junction held 7 bases outside the gene matches. The germline V gene has CDR1 LNHDA and CDR2 SQIVND (reference sequence). The CDR3 is 15 residues long. The CDR3 sequence is CASRTEQGPNYGYTF. The CDR3 nucleotides are TGTGCCAGTAGGACTGAACAGGGGCCTAACTATGGCTACACCTTC.

This clonotype was seen many times. The chain employs TRBV12-3 or TRBV12-4 and TRBJ2-7; 7 bases fit TRBD2. The trim removed 7 bases at V and 3 bases at J, leaving 12 bases unmatched. This CDR3 spans 15 amino acids. The DNA for the CDR3 is TGTGCCAGCACCAAGGGGTCTAGCGGACTCTACGAGCAGTACTTC. Protein sequence: CASTKGSSGLYEQYF.

V gene TRBV6-2 or TRBV6-3 combines with J gene TRBJ2-7; weak D call: TRBD2 (6 bases). Trimming pared 4 bases from V and 6 bases from J, leaving 16 bases between. The V gene's germline CDR1 is MNHEY and CDR2 SVGEGT. The CDR3 has 14 amino acids. The CDR3 DNA reads as TGTGCCAGCAGTTTGGGACTGGGACCTGGCGAGCAGTACTTC. Its translation is CASSLGLGPGEQYF.